This T cell receptor (beta chain) is from a study of blood T cells in healthy people across ages. The CDR3 runs to 15 residues. The germline V and J ends were trimmed by 2 bases and 0 bases, with 10 bases remaining between them. Germline values: CDR1 MNHEY, CDR2 SMNVEV (reference sequence). It was with a sample-barcoded 5' primer and a J-beta primer mix that a second PCR of about 6 to 12 cycles was run. TCRdb re-analysed the 5' RACE reads in MiXCR, keeping a single row per CDR3 protein. The table shows around 1.1 million distinct CDR3 sequences, with 35% to 40% occurring only once. Points on this clonotype: As yet, its antigen is unknown.

Findings of the study overall: Per-million-T-cell TCR beta diversity fell roughly linearly with age. Long-lived donors carried more naive CD4+ cells and greater diversity than aged donors.

A minimum of 6 micrograms of total RNA was extracted per sample. The clonotype comes from a young man in good health. Sequenced input: blood. This chain links TRBV27 with TRBJ1-1, with D hard to call. CDR3 loop: CASSLRQALNTEAFF. CDR3 coding DNA: TGTGCCAGCAGTTTACGGCAGGCGCTGAACACTGAAGCTTTCTTT.